A selection of T cell receptor beta chains follows, all from one sample in a study of shared clonotypes between healthy human individuals. TCRdb keeps only in-frame clones here, not all; method: immunoSEQ multiplex PCR. The sample gives a few million clones, less than 95% of which show up once; 0.3% to 0.4% is in the top ten. Sequenced input: naive CD4+ T cells from PBMCs. These receptors were obtained from a young man in good health. Some clones in this sample may be carry-over from other donors' samples. Both conserved end residues are part of each CDR3. A D gene is named only where the DNA matches it firmly. Clone size is stated in some rows and not others, as once, few, many or a class when expanded.

V	size	J	D	CDR3	DNA
TRBV27	NA	TRBJ1-5	NA	CASSNRPAGNQPQHF	TGTGCCAGCAGTAACCGACCTGCCGGCAATCAGCCCCAGCATTTT
TRBV30	NA	TRBJ2-2	NA	CAWSRQSTGELFF	TGTGCCTGGAGTAGACAGTCCACCGGGGAGCTGTTTTTT
TRBV6-1	NA	TRBJ2-3	TRBD1	CASSEGGGVDTQYF	TGTGCCAGCAGCGAAGGGGGCGGTGTAGATACGCAGTATTTT
TRBV27	NA	TRBJ2-1	TRBD2	CASRPSGHNEQFF	TGTGCCAGCAGGCCTAGCGGGCACAATGAGCAGTTCTTC
TRBV7-9	NA	TRBJ1-2	NA	CASSLRLLGQNVYGYTF	TGTGCCAGCAGCTTAAGGTTGCTGGGGCAGAACGTCTATGGCTACACCTTC
TRBV6-1	NA	TRBJ1-5	TRBD1	CASSDRAHQPQHF	TGTGCCAGCAGCGACAGGGCCCATCAGCCCCAGCATTTT
TRBV6-6	once	TRBJ2-7	TRBD1	CASSRNRDRVDEQYF	TGTGCCAGCAGTCGGAACCGGGACAGGGTTGACGAGCAGTACTTC
TRBV7-3	once	TRBJ2-3	NA	CASSLTTVTDTQYF	TGTGCCAGCAGCTTAACAACTGTGACGGATACGCAGTATTTT
TRBV28	NA	TRBJ1-4	NA	CASSLLIRGTNEKLFF	TGTGCCAGCAGTTTATTGATCAGGGGAACTAATGAAAAACTGTTTTTT
TRBV5-6	NA	TRBJ2-5	NA	CASHVAETQYF	TGTGCCAGCCACGTGGCCGAGACCCAGTACTTC
TRBV2	NA	TRBJ1-1	TRBD1	CASSLQGGTEAFF	TGTGCCAGCAGCCTACAGGGGGGCACTGAAGCTTTCTTT
TRBV25-1	NA	TRBJ2-6	NA	CASTITGANVLTF	TGTGCCAGCACCATAACCGGGGCCAACGTCCTGACTTTC
TRBV18	NA	TRBJ1-5	NA	CASSLTTGMNGQPQHF	TGTGCCAGCTCCCTCACCACAGGGATGAACGGTCAGCCCCAGCATTTT
TRBV19	once	TRBJ1-2	NA	CASSLPGTALSGYTF	TGTGCCAGTAGTTTGCCCGGGACGGCCCTCTCTGGCTACACCTTC
TRBV30	NA	TRBJ2-7	NA	CAWGVGQNPRAYEQYF	TGTGCCTGGGGGGTCGGACAGAACCCCCGGGCTTACGAGCAGTACTTC
TRBV28	NA	TRBJ2-7	NA	CASQRTYEQYF	TGTGCCAGCCAGCGGACCTACGAGCAGTACTTC
TRBV4-1	NA	TRBJ2-2	NA	CASSQEFPGGGGELFF	TGCGCCAGCAGCCAAGAATTCCCAGGGGGAGGCGGGGAGCTGTTTTTT
TRBV5-6	few	TRBJ1-2	NA	CASSPTHRVSGYTF	TGTGCCAGCAGCCCAACCCACAGGGTCTCTGGCTACACCTTC
TRBV4-1	NA	TRBJ2-5	TRBD2	CASSHLAGGAVETQYF	TGCGCCAGCAGCCACCTAGCGGGAGGGGCGGTAGAGACCCAGTACTTC
TRBV10-3	NA	TRBJ2-5	TRBD2	CAIMSSGRDGETQYF	TGTGCCATCATGTCGAGCGGGAGAGATGGGGAGACCCAGTACTTC
TRBV9	NA	TRBJ2-7	NA	CASSVATGDAEQYF	TGTGCCAGCAGCGTAGCTACGGGGGACGCGGAGCAGTACTTC
TRBV28	NA	TRBJ2-2	NA	CASRVPKGTGELFF	TGTGCCAGCAGGGTCCCTAAGGGCACCGGGGAGCTGTTTTTT
TRBV15	NA	TRBJ2-7	NA	CATSRDRRRGLSYEQYF	TGTGCCACCAGCAGAGATCGAAGGCGAGGGCTCTCCTACGAGCAGTACTTC
TRBV25-1	NA	TRBJ2-7	NA	CASSQTYEQYF	TGTGCCAGCAGTCAGACCTACGAGCAGTACTTC
TRBV5-1	NA	TRBJ1-2	NA	CASSRSGGQEGGYTF	TGCGCCAGCAGCCGCAGCGGGGGGCAAGAGGGAGGCTACACCTTC
TRBV18	NA	TRBJ2-7	TRBD2	CASSPKGLAGDEQYF	TGTGCCAGCTCACCCAAGGGACTAGCGGGAGACGAGCAGTACTTC
TRBV5-1	NA	TRBJ1-1	NA	CASSLVQGLNTEAFF	TGCGCCAGCAGCTTGGTTCAGGGTTTGAACACTGAAGCTTTCTTT
TRBV5-1	NA	TRBJ2-7	NA	CASSLDGHSYEQYF	TGCGCCAGCAGCTTGGACGGGCACTCCTACGAGCAGTACTTC
TRBV28	NA	TRBJ1-2	NA	CASSLRVDGYTF	TGTGCCAGCAGCCTCAGGGTTGATGGCTACACCTTC
TRBV29-1	once	TRBJ2-1	TRBD2	CSVDPGLANNEQFF	TGCAGCGTTGATCCGGGACTAGCGAACAATGAGCAGTTCTTC
TRBV5-4	NA	TRBJ2-1	TRBD2	CASSLTGGKDEQFF	TGTGCCAGCAGCTTAACGGGAGGGAAGGATGAGCAGTTCTTC
TRBV11-2	NA	TRBJ2-7	NA	CASSLDGGRRSYEQYF	TGTGCCAGCAGCTTAGATGGGGGACGGCGGTCCTACGAGCAGTACTTC
TRBV30	NA	TRBJ2-2	NA	CAWSVRGNLRTGELFF	TGTGCCTGGAGTGTACGAGGGAATCTCCGCACCGGGGAGCTGTTTTTT
TRBV7-2	NA	TRBJ2-7	TRBD2	CASSPIAGGPTEQYF	TGTGCCAGCAGCCCGATAGCGGGAGGGCCTACCGAGCAGTACTTC
TRBV5-1	NA	TRBJ2-1	TRBD2	CASSLGREGRNEQFF	TGCGCCAGCAGCTTAGGTCGGGAGGGCCGGAATGAGCAGTTCTTC
TRBV28	NA	TRBJ2-7	TRBD2	CASSAPGTSGSYEQYF	TGTGCCAGCAGCGCACCCGGGACTAGCGGATCCTACGAGCAGTACTTC
TRBV28	NA	TRBJ2-7	NA	CASSLSPLLYEQYF	TGTGCCAGCAGTTTATCCCCTCTACTCTACGAGCAGTACTTC
TRBV11-2	NA	TRBJ2-1	TRBD2	CASSLRLAAYNEQFF	TGTGCCAGCAGCCTAAGACTAGCCGCCTACAATGAGCAGTTCTTC
TRBV4-1	NA	TRBJ1-5	NA	CASSQVPAMPQPQHF	TGCGCCAGCAGCCAAGTGCCAGCCATGCCGCAGCCCCAGCATTTT
TRBV6-5	NA	TRBJ1-4	NA	CAISEGKGEKLFF	TGTGCCATCAGTGAGGGGAAAGGGGAAAAACTGTTTTTT
TRBV5-8	NA	TRBJ2-3	TRBD2	CASSFSIAGGGTDTQYF	TGTGCCAGCAGCTTTTCGATAGCGGGAGGCGGCACAGATACGCAGTATTTT
TRBV4-2	NA	TRBJ2-5	NA	CASSQVPGYETQYF	TGTGCCAGCAGCCAAGTTCCAGGGTATGAGACCCAGTACTTC
TRBV18	NA	TRBJ1-4	NA	CASSPWARRGNEKLFF	TGTGCCAGCTCACCTTGGGCGCGACGGGGTAATGAAAAACTGTTTTTT
TRBV4-2	NA	TRBJ2-7	NA	CASSQDSGGIPYEQYF	TGTGCCAGCAGCCAAGATAGTGGTGGGATACCATACGAGCAGTACTTC
TRBV19	NA	TRBJ1-4	TRBD1	CASSIDREEKLFF	TGTGCCAGTAGTATCGACAGGGAGGAGAAACTGTTTTTT
TRBV19	NA	TRBJ2-7	TRBD1	CASSPAGQGVYEQYF	TGTGCCAGTAGTCCTGCCGGACAGGGGGTATACGAGCAGTACTTC
TRBV5-1	NA	TRBJ2-4	NA	CASSSSGTTSGIQYF	TGCGCCAGCAGCTCGTCCGGGACAACTTCTGGCATTCAGTACTTC
TRBV4-3	NA	TRBJ1-1	TRBD1	CASSQGQGAGGTEAFF	TGCGCCAGCAGCCAAGGGCAGGGGGCAGGGGGAACTGAAGCTTTCTTT
TRBV10-1	NA	TRBJ2-4	TRBD1	CAIRGTGTLVAKNIQYF	TGCGCCATCAGGGGGACAGGGACATTAGTAGCCAAAAACATTCAGTACTTC
TRBV5-1	NA	TRBJ2-7	NA	CASSFGGSYEQYF	TGCGCCAGCAGCTTCGGCGGAAGCTACGAGCAGTACTTC
TRBV2	NA	TRBJ1-2	NA	CASSSDRYEGGGYTF	TGTGCCAGCAGTTCGGACCGCTACGAAGGGGGTGGCTACACCTTC
TRBV5-1	NA	TRBJ2-1	TRBD2	CASSWGLAREQFF	TGCGCCAGCAGCTGGGGACTAGCTCGGGAGCAGTTCTTC
TRBV2	once	TRBJ2-7	TRBD2	CASSELPSGSIYEQYF	TGTGCCAGCAGTGAACTTCCTAGCGGGAGTATATACGAGCAGTACTTC
TRBV28	NA	TRBJ1-4	NA	CASRPGGEKLFF	TGTGCCAGCAGGCCCGGGGGTGAAAAACTGTTTTTT
TRBV19	NA	TRBJ1-2	NA	CASQKSRQAVYGYTF	TGTGCCAGCCAGAAGTCGCGACAGGCCGTCTATGGCTACACCTTC
TRBV5-1	NA	TRBJ1-4	NA	CASSAQPGDEKLFF	TGCGCCAGCAGCGCCCAACCGGGAGATGAAAAACTGTTTTTT
TRBV4-1	NA	TRBJ2-7	NA	CASSQDPGPGYEQYF	TGCGCCAGCAGCCAAGATCCAGGGCCCGGCTACGAGCAGTACTTC
TRBV7-3	NA	TRBJ2-3	NA	CASSLEGYTDTQYF	TGTGCCAGCAGCTTAGAGGGTTACACAGATACGCAGTATTTT
TRBV5-1	NA	TRBJ1-1	NA	CASSLGSVMNTEAFF	TGCGCCAGCAGCTTGGGGTCCGTCATGAACACTGAAGCTTTCTTT